The entry below gives a single T cell receptor (beta chain) sequence along with its context. Its antigen remains unidentified. The CDR3 loop spans 11 amino acids. The germline V gene has CDR1 DFQATT and CDR2 SNEGSKA (reference sequence). Trimming stripped 3 bases from V and 7 bases from J, with 9 bases between. The data were obtained in a study of cytomegalovirus exposure and HLA in healthy donors. Study conclusions and caveats: As a later analysis revealed, most CMV-associated TCR beta chains appeared HLA-restricted. Productive rates of about 90% or about 30% were seen for most TCR beta V segments in an earlier analysis. Later genetic work tied a missense DCLRE1C variant to beta-chain V and J trimming. In a later analysis, several top co-occurrence clusters appeared linked to parvovirus B19, influenza, CMV and Epstein-Barr virus.

In the PCR, 60 Vbeta and 13 Jbeta primers were used. Using immunoSEQ multiplex PCR, the repertoire was profiled, and TCRdb retains in-frame clones only, with some absent. The table has approximately 89,000 clones, approximately 72% seen once. The sequencing input was PBMCs. The sequence came from a man aged 25-45 years in good health and CMV-seropositive. The chain is built from TRBV20-1 and TRBJ1-1; D unclear. The CDR3 is CSARSDGEAFF. In nucleotides, the CDR3 is TGCAGTGCTAGGAGCGACGGTGAAGCTTTCTTT.